Below, 26 T cell receptor beta chains from the same sample are listed, as sequenced in a study of CD8 T cells in Susac syndrome (dated by TCRdb to about 2019). Library method: the immunoSEQ multiplex PCR assay. RNA was extracted using the RNeasy kit, and roughly 0.5 to 1 ug of the RNA was reverse transcribed with random hexamers. In TCRdb, the public reads were trimmed at Q25 with fastp and aligned with MiXCR, with productive beta chains retained. One record per CDR3 amino acid sequence lists the most common genes and DNA. For this sample the table gives 150,000 to 200,000 distinct CDR3 sequences, of which 95% were detected only once. 0.15% to 0.2% of the sample belongs to the ten largest clones. Sequencing was done on a sample of CD8+ T cells from PBMCs. The source is a human donor with Susac syndrome.

J is TRBJ2-1 and V is TRBV7-2; TRBD2 agrees at 9 bases. Germline lookup yields CDR1 SGHTA and CDR2 FQGNSA. J lost 6 bases, V lost 5 bases, and 8 bases had no gene match. The CDR3 is made up of 15 amino acids. The CDR3 sequence is CASSDQRGATNEQFF. The CDR3 bases are TGTGCCAGCAGCGACCAGCGGGGGGCTACCAATGAGCAGTTCTTC.

V and J are TRBV3-1 and TRBJ2-3; D is unclear. Germline CDR1 is LGHDT and CDR2 is YNNKEL (reference sequence). The germline V and J ends were trimmed by 5 bases and 0 bases, with 9 bases remaining between them. The CDR3 consists of 14 residues. The CDR3 bases are TGTGCCAGCAGCAACCTGAGTAGCACAGATACGCAGTATTTT. Amino acid sequence: CASSNLSSTDTQYF.

This sequence joins TRBV11-2 and TRBJ1-6; D unresolved. CDR1 SGHAT and CDR2 FQNNGV come from the germline V gene. CDR3 size: 13 residues. Trimming pared 0 bases from V and 10 bases from J, leaving 7 bases between. DNA of the CDR3: TGTGCCAGCAGCTTAGATTCCCGATCACCCCTCCACTTT. Protein product: CASSLDSRSPLHF.

The V call is TRBV6-5, the J call TRBJ2-1; D could derive from TRBD1 or TRBD2 (6 bases each). Trimming stripped 0 bases from V and 6 bases from J, with 15 bases between. The CDR3 has 16 amino acids. Germline V lookup: CDR1 MNHEY, CDR2 SVGAGI. In DNA form, the CDR3 reads TGTGCCAGCAGTTACTCTACCGGGGGCCAAGGCAATGAGCAGTTCTTC. This sequence encodes CASSYSTGGQGNEQFF.

This chain links TRBV13 with TRBJ1-5; D remains ambiguous. The CDR3 extends over 17 amino acids. CDR1 is PRHDT and CDR2 is FYEKMQ in the germline V gene (reference sequence). Trimming cost V 2 bases and J 0 bases, with 14 bases left between them. The CDR3 DNA reads as TGTGCCAGCAGCTTATATCCAGAAAGCTATAGCAATCAGCCCCAGCATTTT. Protein product: CASSLYPESYSNQPQHF.

The CDR3, as DNA: TGCAGTGCTAGGGGAGGGGACCATAACACTGAAGCTTTCTTT. This sequence encodes CSARGGDHNTEAFF. The chain carries TRBV20-1 and TRBJ1-1; perhaps TRBD1 as D (5 bases). The V gene lost 3 bases and the J gene lost 2 bases, with 13 bases spanning the gap. The CDR3 is 14 amino acids. The germline gives CDR1 DFQATT, CDR2 SNEGSKA (reference sequence).

The genes are TRBV19 and TRBJ2-1; D is unclear. CDR1 is LNHDA and CDR2 is SQIVND in the germline V gene (reference sequence). V lost 5 bases and J 4 bases, leaving 9 bases between the germline ends. The CDR3 loop spans 13 amino acids. CDR3 DNA: TGTGCCAGTAGTGGGTCAGGTTACAATGAGCAGTTCTTC. Its protein product is CASSGSGYNEQFF.

The chain links TRBV28 to TRBJ2-1, with TRBD2 matching 12 bases. The V gene's germline CDR1 is MDHEN and CDR2 SYDVKM. After removal of 6 bases from V and 5 bases from J, the junction contained 17 bases not matched to a gene. There are 19 residues in the CDR3. The CDR3 region has the DNA TGTGCCAGCAGCAAAATGACTAGCGGGAGAATCCGCATCGACAATGAGCAGTTCTTC. It encodes CASSKMTSGRIRIDNEQFF. The variable domain in full, with the rest retrieved from reference TRBV28 and TRBJ2-1, is DVKVTQSSRYLVKRTGEKVFLECVQDMDHENMFWYRQDPGLGLRLIYFSYDVKMKEKGDIPEGYSVSREKKERFSLILESASTNQTSMYLCASSKMTSGRIRIDNEQFFGPGTRLTVL.

The V call is TRBV5-1, the J call TRBJ2-3; maybe TRBD1 (6 bases). Per germline, CDR1 SGHRS and CDR2 YFSETQ. Trimming cost V 4 bases and J 4 bases, with 13 bases left between them. CDR3 size: 14 residues. The CDR3 DNA reads as TGCGCCAGCAGCCGCGAATCAGGGGCAGATACGCAGTATTTT. Amino acids: CASSRESGADTQYF.

The chain is built from TRBV12-3 or TRBV12-4 and TRBJ1-5; D ambiguous. Trimming stripped 3 bases from V and 6 bases from J, with 6 bases between. CDR3 length equals 12 residues. The CDR3 coding sequence is TGTGCCAGCAGTTTGTCGTCTCAGCCCCAGCATTTT. This encodes CASSLSSQPQHF.

The chain carries TRBV11-2 and TRBJ2-3, with 9 nucleotides matching TRBD2. The trim removed 3 bases at V and 3 bases at J, leaving 4 bases unmatched. The CDR3 is 15 amino acids. Germline CDR1 reads SGHAT; CDR2 reads FQNNGV. CDR3 region: CASSFSGSGTDTQYF. Here the CDR3 DNA reads TGTGCCAGCAGCTTTAGCGGGAGTGGGACAGATACGCAGTATTTT.

The sample holds one count of this clonotype. Here the CDR3 reads CASSPPTANTEAFF. CDR3 coding DNA: TGTGCCAGCAGCCCTCCGACGGCGAACACTGAAGCTTTCTTT. The J gene is TRBJ1-1, the V gene TRBV7-9; D gene ambiguous. V shed 5 bases and J shed 1 base, with 11 bases lying between them. Germline CDR1 and CDR2: SEHNR and FQNEAQ (reference sequence). This CDR3 contains 14 residues. Based on the CDR3 plus reference TRBV7-9 and TRBJ1-1, the full variable domain is DTGVSQNPRHKITKRGQNVTFRCDPISEHNRLYWYRQTLGQGPEFLTYFQNEAQLEKSRLLSDRFSAERPKGSFSTLEIQRTEQGDSAMYLCASSPPTANTEAFFGQGTRLTVV.

This chain links TRBV4-1 with TRBJ2-1; 8 bases map to TRBD2. The J segment lost 7 bases and the V segment lost 1 base, leaving 15 bases of the junction unmatched. This CDR3 spans 18 amino acids. Germline CDR1 reads MGHRA; CDR2 reads YSYEKL. The CDR3 region has the DNA TGCGCCAGCAGCCAAGCGGTTCTAGCGGGCCTCCAGAAAAATGAGCAGTTCTTC. Protein: CASSQAVLAGLQKNEQFF.

The J gene is TRBJ2-1, the V gene TRBV12-5; 12 bases line up with TRBD2. V shed 0 bases, J shed 7 bases, and the junction held 10 bases outside the gene matches. Germline-derived CDR1 and CDR2 are LGHNT and FRNRAP. The CDR3 runs to 18 residues. This CDR3 reads CASGLVVFTSGGINEQFF. CDR3 nucleotide sequence: TGTGCTAGTGGTTTGGTAGTGTTCACTAGCGGGGGGATAAATGAGCAGTTCTTC.

The chain links TRBV6-5 to TRBJ2-5, with a possible D match to TRBD2 (5 bases). The V end was cut by 4 bases, the J end by 2 bases, with 11 bases between. Germline CDR1 is MNHEY and CDR2 is SVGAGI. This CDR3 spans 14 amino acids. This CDR3 is CASSFSTKQETQYF. DNA of the CDR3: TGTGCCAGCAGTTTCTCGACTAAACAAGAGACCCAGTACTTC.

This sequence joins TRBV29-1 and TRBJ1-5; D possibly corresponds to TRBD1 (6 bases). V dropped 6 bases and J dropped 4 bases, with 22 bases sitting between them. The germline V gene encodes CDR1 SQVTM and CDR2 ANQGSEA. The CDR3 contains 16 residues. The CDR3, as DNA: TGCAGCGTAGTTGGGCAGGGGAGCGACACTAATCAGCCCCAGCATTTT. It codes for CSVVGQGSDTNQPQHF.

This clonotype showed up just once. The V call is TRBV7-2, the J call TRBJ2-3; 11 bases fit TRBD2. The J segment lost 9 bases and the V segment lost 3 bases, leaving 14 bases of the junction unmatched. Looked up from germline, CDR1 is SGHTA and CDR2 is FQGNSA. The CDR3 runs 17 residues. The CDR3 DNA follows: TGTGCCAGCAGCTTGCCCCGACTAGCGGGGTCCTCACGGACGCAGTATTTT. Amino acid sequence: CASSLPRLAGSSRTQYF.

V is TRBV28 and J is TRBJ1-4; 10 bases are a match to TRBD1. The junction had 4 bases not matched to a gene; V was cut back by 4 bases and J by 8 bases. Germline CDR1 MDHEN, CDR2 SYDVKM. This CDR3 has 14 residues. The CDR3 region is CASSSGTGEEKLFF. The CDR3 DNA sequence: TGTGCCAGCAGTTCCGGGACAGGGGAAGAAAAACTGTTTTTT.

A word on this clonotype: At one end, the junction sequence differs from germline, possibly due to a read error. The chain links TRBV29-1 to TRBJ2-1, with D possibly TRBD2 on 5 matching bases. CDR3 size: 13 residues. The germline gives CDR1 SQVTM, CDR2 ANQGSEA. The CDR3 here is CSVPGFSFNEQFF. CDR3 nucleotides: TGCAGCGTTCCGGGATTCTCCTTCAATGAGCAGTTCTTC.

The rearrangement links TRBV3-1 to TRBJ2-6; D call uncertain. This CDR3 is 15 amino acids long. V was clipped by 1 base and J by 0 bases, with 4 bases between them. Germline V gene lookup returns CDR1 LGHDT and CDR2 YNNKEL (reference sequence). CDR3 region: CASSQGFSGANVLTF. Written as DNA, the CDR3 is TGTGCCAGCAGCCAAGGGTTCTCTGGGGCCAACGTCCTGACTTTC.

The count of this clonotype is one. V gene TRBV20-1 combines with J gene TRBJ2-1; 8 nucleotides agree with TRBD1. The CDR3 is made up of 14 amino acids. V was clipped by 1 base and J by 8 bases; unmatched bases: 7. Germline V gene lookup returns CDR1 DFQATT and CDR2 SNEGSKA (reference sequence). The CDR3 loop is CSARGRDRFDEQFF. For the CDR3, the DNA is TGCAGTGCTAGAGGCCGGGACAGGTTCGATGAGCAGTTCTTC.

This sequence joins TRBV5-4 and TRBJ2-7; 9 nucleotides line up with TRBD1. J lost 2 bases, V lost 3 bases, and 6 bases had no gene match. The CDR3 has 15 residues. Germline V gene lookup returns CDR1 SGHNT and CDR2 YYREEE (reference sequence). CDR3 region: CASSSQGQGAYEQYF. CDR3 DNA: TGTGCCAGCAGCTCGCAGGGACAGGGAGCCTACGAGCAGTACTTC.

The V and J genes are TRBV7-3 and TRBJ2-3; D is perhaps TRBD1 (6 bases). The V gene lost 6 bases and the J gene lost 0 bases, with 10 bases spanning the gap. The CDR3 loop spans 14 amino acids. Germline CDR1 and CDR2: SGHTA and FQGTGA. CDR3 protein: CASSHGQSTDTQYF. The CDR3 DNA follows: TGTGCCAGCAGTCATGGACAGAGCACAGATACGCAGTATTTT.

The chain uses TRBV7-9 and TRBJ2-2; D not certain. The CDR3 loop spans 13 amino acids. In germline, CDR1 is SEHNR, CDR2 FQNEAQ (reference sequence). V lost 2 bases, J lost 9 bases, and 10 bases lay in between. In DNA form, the CDR3 reads TGTGCCAGCAGCTTAAGTGGATTTCGGGAGCTGTTTTTT. This sequence encodes CASSLSGFRELFF.

V is TRBV7-9 and J is TRBJ1-1; 9 bases agree with TRBD1. Germline V CDR1 and CDR2: SEHNR, FQNEAQ (reference sequence). This CDR3 contains 16 residues. With V trimmed by 5 bases and J by 8 bases, 15 bases remained unmatched. CDR3 DNA: TGTGCCAGCAGCCAAGGGACAGGGTTGGTTGGAGTGGAAGCTTTCTTT. This sequence encodes CASSQGTGLVGVEAFF.

This chain links TRBV19 with TRBJ2-1; the D call may be TRBD1 or TRBD2 (5 bases each). The CDR3 has 16 residues. Trimming took off 4 bases at V and 0 bases at J, with 13 bases between the two ends. Germline V gene sequence: CDR1 LNHDA, CDR2 SQIVND (reference sequence). CDR3 coding DNA: TGTGCCAGTAGTAGAAGGGACCCTAGCTCCTACAATGAGCAGTTCTTC. Translating gives CASSRRDPSSYNEQFF.